The text below deals with one T cell receptor beta chain. The entry originates in a study of blood T cell repertoires in COVID-19. Background on the study: Specimens from acute and convalescent COVID-19 originated in the United States, Italy and Spain. Sources were T cells, B-cell-depleted T cells, or PBMCs; the material itself was cDNA or gDNA.

There are 16 residues in the CDR3. CDR1 is MDHEN, CDR2 SYDVKM, per germline. V gave up 2 bases and J gave up 5 bases, with 16 bases separating them. Authors' analysis steps: Amplification from reference gene primers served as the basis for estimated nucleated cell counts. TCRdb's copy holds only in-frame clones and misses some; the assay was immunoSEQ multiplex PCR. V and J calls plus clone size are reproduced from that table; the DNA served to infer D and trimming. The sample shows about 160,000 clones, roughly 80% of them seen only once. The receptor was isolated from a man in his 70s with acute or convalescent COVID-19. The chain recombines TRBV28 with TRBJ1-5; tentative D call: TRBD1 (5 bases). What was sequenced was peripheral blood. The CDR3: CASSLSIGRGYQPQHF. The CDR3 coding sequence is TGTGCCAGCAGTTTAAGTATTGGACGGGGGTATCAGCCCCAGCATTTT.